The rows below give T cell receptor beta chains drawn from one sample of a study of Ad26.COV2.S vaccination and SARS-CoV-2 variants. Produced via immunoSEQ multiplex PCR; TCRdb's table is partial and in-frame only. In the table there are a few hundred thousand clones, 88% of which are singletons. The specimen comprised peripheral blood, sampled in a trial of Ad26.COV2.S vaccine versus placebo. Every receptor here comes from a person aged 18 to 59 who received the Ad26.COV2.S COVID-19 vaccine or a placebo. Both conserved end residues are part of each CDR3. A D gene is named only where the DNA matches it firmly. Expanded clones get a size class; other rows say once, few or many, or leave the size out.

TRBD1	.	TRBV10-3	TRBJ2-1	TGTGCCATCAGTGAGGTGACAGGGGTGACAAGAGATGAGCAGTTCTTC	CAISEVTGVTRDEQFF
.	.	TRBV5-1	TRBJ2-7	TGCGCCAGCAGCTGGAGTGGCAGGCAGTACGAGCAGTACTTC	CASSWSGRQYEQYF
TRBD1	.	TRBV4-3	TRBJ1-2	TGCGCCAGCAGCCGAAGCACAGGGGGCCGAGGCTACACCTTC	CASSRSTGGRGYTF
.	.	TRBV11-2	TRBJ1-6	TGTGCCAGCAGCTTATCAGGGGACGCGGGTTCACCCCTCCACTTT	CASSLSGDAGSPLHF
.	.	TRBV4-2	TRBJ1-2	TGTGCCAGCAGCCAAGCCGGAAAGCCCCCAGACGGCTACACCTTC	CASSQAGKPPDGYTF
TRBD1	.	TRBV10-3	TRBJ1-2	TGTGCCATCGGTAGGAGACAGGGGGAAGATGGCTACACCTTC	CAIGRRQGEDGYTF
.	.	TRBV11-2	TRBJ2-2	TGTGCCAGTAGCTCCTGGGGGACGGTTAACACCGGGGAGCTGTTTTTT	CASSSWGTVNTGELFF
.	.	TRBV7-2	TRBJ2-1	TGTGCCAGCAGCTCGCCAGTGGGTAGCGATGAGCAGTTCTTC	CASSSPVGSDEQFF
.	.	TRBV5-1	TRBJ2-3	TGCGCCAGCAGCTTGACTCTGGCAGATACGCAGTATTTT	CASSLTLADTQYF
.	.	TRBV7-2	TRBJ2-1	TGTGCCAGCAGCTTAGCGCGGATGTCCAGTGGGTCCTACAATGAGCAGTTCTTC	CASSLARMSSGSYNEQFF
.	.	TRBV9	TRBJ1-2	TGTGCCAGCAGCGTAGAGGTGGAGGGCTATGGCTACACCTTC	CASSVEVEGYGYTF
.	few	TRBV5-1	TRBJ1-2	TGCGCCAGCAGACCGGGGGGAGATAACTATGGCTACACCTTC	CASRPGGDNYGYTF
TRBD2	once	TRBV7-2	TRBJ2-3	TGTGCCAGCAGCCTGCGGCGCTCCGGGGGGGCGGATACGCAGTATTTT	CASSLRRSGGADTQYF
TRBD1	.	TRBV30	TRBJ2-7	TGTGCCTGGAATGTAGGATCAGGGGGCTACGAGCAGTACTTC	CAWNVGSGGYEQYF
TRBD2	.	TRBV12-3/TRBV12-4	TRBJ2-7	TGTGCCACCGGGAGGGATTTCTACGAGCAGTACTTC	CATGRDFYEQYF
TRBD1	.	TRBV6-2/TRBV6-3	TRBJ2-3	TGTGCCAGCAGTCCCAGACGGGGACAGGGCACAGATACGCAGTATTTT	CASSPRRGQGTDTQYF
TRBD1	.	TRBV6-5	TRBJ2-3	TGTGCCAGCAGTTACTCAGGGGGCAGAGATACGCAGTATTTT	CASSYSGGRDTQYF
TRBD1	.	TRBV10-3	TRBJ1-5	TGTGCCACCCGCCAGGGACAGGGGCAAGGGCAGCCCCAGCATTTT	CATRQGQGQGQPQHF
TRBD1	once	TRBV4-2	TRBJ1-2	TGTGCCAGCAGCCCCAGGGACAGGGAGTCCTATGGCTACACCTTC	CASSPRDRESYGYTF
TRBD1	.	TRBV11-2	TRBJ1-5	TGTGCCAGCAGCTTAGACCAGACAGGGAATCAGCCCCAGCATTTT	CASSLDQTGNQPQHF
.	few	TRBV14	TRBJ1-5	TGTGCCAGCGGCCACAGGGCCGCCGGGCCCCAGCATTTT	CASGHRAAGPQHF
.	.	TRBV9	TRBJ2-2	TGTGCCAGCAGCGATGACAGAAGGACCGGGGAGCTGTTTTTT	CASSDDRRTGELFF